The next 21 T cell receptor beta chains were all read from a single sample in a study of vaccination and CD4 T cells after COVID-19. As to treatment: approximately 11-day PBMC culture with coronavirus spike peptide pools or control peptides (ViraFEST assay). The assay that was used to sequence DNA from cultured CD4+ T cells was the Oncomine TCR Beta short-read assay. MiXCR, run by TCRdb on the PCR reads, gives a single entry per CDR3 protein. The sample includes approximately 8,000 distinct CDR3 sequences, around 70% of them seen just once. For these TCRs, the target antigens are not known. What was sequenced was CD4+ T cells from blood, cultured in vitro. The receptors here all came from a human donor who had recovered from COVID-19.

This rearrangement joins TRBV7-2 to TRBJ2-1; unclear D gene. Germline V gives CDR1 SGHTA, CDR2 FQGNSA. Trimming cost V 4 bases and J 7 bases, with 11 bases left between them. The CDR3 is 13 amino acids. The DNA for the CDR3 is TGTGCCAGCAGCTCATACACACGGAATGAGCAGTTCTTC. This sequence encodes CASSSYTRNEQFF.

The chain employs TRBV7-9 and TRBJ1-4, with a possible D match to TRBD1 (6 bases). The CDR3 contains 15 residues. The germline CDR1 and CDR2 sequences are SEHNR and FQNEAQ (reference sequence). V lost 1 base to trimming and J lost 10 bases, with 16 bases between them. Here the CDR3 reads CASSLVHREGGKLFF. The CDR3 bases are TGTGCCAGCAGCTTAGTACACAGGGAGGGGGGAAAACTGTTTTTT.

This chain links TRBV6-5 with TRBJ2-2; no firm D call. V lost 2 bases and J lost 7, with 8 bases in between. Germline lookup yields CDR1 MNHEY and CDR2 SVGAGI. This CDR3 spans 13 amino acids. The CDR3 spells CASSYPLGGELFF. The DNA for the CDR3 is TGTGCCAGCAGTTACCCCCTGGGCGGGGAGCTGTTTTTT.

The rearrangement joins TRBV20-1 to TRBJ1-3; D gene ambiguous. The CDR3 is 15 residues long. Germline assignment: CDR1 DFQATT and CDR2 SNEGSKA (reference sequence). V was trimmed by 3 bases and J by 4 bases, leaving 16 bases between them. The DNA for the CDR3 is TGCAGTGCTAGTTCCCCTAGGGTGGGCGGAAACACCATATATTTT. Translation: CSASSPRVGGNTIYF.

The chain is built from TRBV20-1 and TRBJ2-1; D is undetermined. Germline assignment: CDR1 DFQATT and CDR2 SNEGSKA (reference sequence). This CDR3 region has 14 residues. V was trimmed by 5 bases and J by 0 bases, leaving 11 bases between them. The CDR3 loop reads CSAEAPSSYNEQFF. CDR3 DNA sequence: TGCAGTGCTGAAGCTCCGAGCTCCTACAATGAGCAGTTCTTC.

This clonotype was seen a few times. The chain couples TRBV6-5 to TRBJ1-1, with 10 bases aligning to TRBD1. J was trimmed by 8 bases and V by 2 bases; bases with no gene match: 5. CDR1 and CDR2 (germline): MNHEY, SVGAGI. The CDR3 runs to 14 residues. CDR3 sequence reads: CASSYRDRGLEAFF. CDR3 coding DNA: TGTGCCAGCAGTTACCGGGACAGGGGTTTAGAAGCTTTCTTT.

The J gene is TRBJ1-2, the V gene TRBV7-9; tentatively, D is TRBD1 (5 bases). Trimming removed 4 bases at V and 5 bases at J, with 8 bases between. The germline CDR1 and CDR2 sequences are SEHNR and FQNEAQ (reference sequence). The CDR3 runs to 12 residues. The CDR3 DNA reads TGTGCCAGCAGCTCGACAGATTATGGCTACACCTTC. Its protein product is CASSSTDYGYTF. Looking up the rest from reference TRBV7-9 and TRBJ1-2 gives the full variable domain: DTGVSQNPRHKITKRGQNVTFRCDPISEHNRLYWYRQTLGQGPEFLTYFQNEAQLEKSRLLSDRFSAERPKGSFSTLEIQRTEQGDSAMYLCASSSTDYGYTFGSGTRLTVV.

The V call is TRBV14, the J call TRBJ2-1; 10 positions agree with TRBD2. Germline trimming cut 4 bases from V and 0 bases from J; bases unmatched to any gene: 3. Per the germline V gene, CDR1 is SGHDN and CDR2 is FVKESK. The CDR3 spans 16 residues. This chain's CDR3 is CASSLSGGNSYNEQFF. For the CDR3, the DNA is TGTGCCAGCAGCCTTAGCGGGGGGAACTCCTACAATGAGCAGTTCTTC.

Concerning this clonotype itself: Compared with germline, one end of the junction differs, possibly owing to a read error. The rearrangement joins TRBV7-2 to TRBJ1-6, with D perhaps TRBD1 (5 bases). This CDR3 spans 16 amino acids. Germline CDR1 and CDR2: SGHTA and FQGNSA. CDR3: CASSVLPGAYYSPLHF. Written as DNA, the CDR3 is TGTGCCAGCAGCGTACTACCCGGGGCCTATTATTCACCCCTCCACTTT. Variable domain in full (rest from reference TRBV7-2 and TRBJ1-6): GAGVSQSPSNKVTEKGKDVELRCDPISGHTALYWYRQSLGQGLEFLIYFQGNSAPDKSGLPSDRFSAERTGGSVSTLTIQRTQQEDSAVYLCASSVLPGAYYSPLHFGNGTRLTVT.

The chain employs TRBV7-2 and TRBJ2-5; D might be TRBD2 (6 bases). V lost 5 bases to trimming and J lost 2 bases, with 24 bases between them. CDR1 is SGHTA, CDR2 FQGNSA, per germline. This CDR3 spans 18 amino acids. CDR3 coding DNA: TGTGCCAGCAGCCGTGGGGGACCACTCCTCGGGGGACAAGAGACCCAGTACTTC. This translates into CASSRGGPLLGGQETQYF.

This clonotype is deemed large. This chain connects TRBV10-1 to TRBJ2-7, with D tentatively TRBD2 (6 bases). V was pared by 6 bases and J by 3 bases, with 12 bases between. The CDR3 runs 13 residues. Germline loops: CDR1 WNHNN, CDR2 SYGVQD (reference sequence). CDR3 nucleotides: TGCGCCAGCAGCGCGGGACTCTACTACGAGCAGTACTTC. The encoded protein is CASSAGLYYEQYF.

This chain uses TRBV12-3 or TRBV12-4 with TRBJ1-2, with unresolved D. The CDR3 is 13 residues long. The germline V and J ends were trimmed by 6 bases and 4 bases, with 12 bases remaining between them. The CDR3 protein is CASSRLPGYGYTF. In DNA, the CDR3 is TGTGCCAGCAGCCGTCTCCCAGGCTATGGCTACACCTTC.

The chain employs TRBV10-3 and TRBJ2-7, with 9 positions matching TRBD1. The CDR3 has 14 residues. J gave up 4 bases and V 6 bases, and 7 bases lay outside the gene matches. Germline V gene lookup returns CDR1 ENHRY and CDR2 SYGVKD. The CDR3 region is CAIRLSDRGYEQYF. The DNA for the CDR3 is TGTGCCATCAGACTTAGCGACAGGGGGTACGAGCAGTACTTC.

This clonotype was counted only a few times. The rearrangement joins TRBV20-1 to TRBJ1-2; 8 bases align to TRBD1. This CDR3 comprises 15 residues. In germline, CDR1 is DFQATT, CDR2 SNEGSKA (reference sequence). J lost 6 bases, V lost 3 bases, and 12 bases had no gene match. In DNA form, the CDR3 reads TGCAGTGCTAGTTCCTCCCCGGGACAGGTGCATGGCTACACCTTC. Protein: CSASSSPGQVHGYTF.

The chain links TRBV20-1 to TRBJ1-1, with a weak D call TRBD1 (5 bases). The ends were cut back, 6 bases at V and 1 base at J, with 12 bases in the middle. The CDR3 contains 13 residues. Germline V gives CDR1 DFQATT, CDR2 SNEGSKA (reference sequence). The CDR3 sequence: CSASGQGNTEAFF. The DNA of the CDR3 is TGCAGTGCAAGCGGGCAGGGGAACACTGAAGCTTTCTTT.

The CDR3 nucleotides read TGCAGCGTCCACCGACAGGGTTACAGTGGCTACACCTTC. The encoded protein is CSVHRQGYSGYTF. The V and J genes are TRBV29-1 and TRBJ1-2; 7 bases line up with TRBD1. V lost 6 bases to trimming and J lost 7 bases; unmatched junction nucleotides: 11. The V gene's germline CDR1 is SQVTM and CDR2 ANQGSEA. The CDR3 has 13 residues.

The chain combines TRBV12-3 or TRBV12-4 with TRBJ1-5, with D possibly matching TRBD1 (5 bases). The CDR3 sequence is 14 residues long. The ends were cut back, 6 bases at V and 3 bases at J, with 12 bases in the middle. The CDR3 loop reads CASRGTGDNQPQHF. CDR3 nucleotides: TGTGCCAGCAGGGGGACGGGGGACAATCAGCCCCAGCATTTT.

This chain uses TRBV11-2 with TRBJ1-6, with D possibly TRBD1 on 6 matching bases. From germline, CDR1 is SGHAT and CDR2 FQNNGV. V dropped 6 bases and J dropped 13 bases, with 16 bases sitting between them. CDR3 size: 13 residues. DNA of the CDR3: TGTGCCAGCAGTCCTCAAGAGGGGGAGCCCCTCCACTTT. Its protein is CASSPQEGEPLHF.

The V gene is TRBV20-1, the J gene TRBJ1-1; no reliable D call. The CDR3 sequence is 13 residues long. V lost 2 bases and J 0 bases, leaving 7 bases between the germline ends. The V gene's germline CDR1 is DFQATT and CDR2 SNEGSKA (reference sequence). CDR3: CSARRSVNTEAFF. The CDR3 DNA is TGCAGTGCTAGAAGATCAGTGAACACTGAAGCTTTCTTT.

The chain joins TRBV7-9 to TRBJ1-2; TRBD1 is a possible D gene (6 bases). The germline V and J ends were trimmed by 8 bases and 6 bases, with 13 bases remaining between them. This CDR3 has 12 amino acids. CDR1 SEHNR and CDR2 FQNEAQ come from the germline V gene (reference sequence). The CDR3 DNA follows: TGTGCCAGCCAAGGGACACCGAATGGCTACACCTTC. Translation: CASQGTPNGYTF.

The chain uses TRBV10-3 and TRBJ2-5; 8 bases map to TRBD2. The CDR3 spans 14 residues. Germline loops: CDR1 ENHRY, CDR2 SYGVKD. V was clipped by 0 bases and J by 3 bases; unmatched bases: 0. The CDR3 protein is CAISESSGEETQYF. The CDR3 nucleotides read TGTGCCATCAGTGAGTCTAGCGGGGAAGAGACCCAGTACTTC.